A selection of T cell receptor beta chains follows, all from one sample in a study of blood T cell repertoires in COVID-19. Profiling relied on immunoSEQ multiplex PCR, and the TCRdb table lists in-frame clones only, not all of them. The top ten hold approximately 4% of the sample, which has about 87,000 clones, about 79% seen once. Sequencing input: peripheral blood. The receptors come from a woman in her forties or fifties with acute or convalescent COVID-19. The CDR3 runs from the conserved cysteine through the conserved F or W. A D gene is named only where the DNA matches it firmly. Clone size appears in some rows only: once, few, many, or a class for an expanded clone.

V gene	D gene	J gene	clone size	CDR3 DNA	CDR3 protein
TRBV6-5	TRBD1	TRBJ1-2	-	TGTGCCAGCAGTTACTCGTGGACAGGCCCCCATGGCTACACCTTC	CASSYSWTGPHGYTF
TRBV14	TRBD1	TRBJ2-7	once	TGTGCCAGCAGCCTTATCGGACAGGGGGCGAAGGAGCAGTACTTC	CASSLIGQGAKEQYF
TRBV30	TRBD2	TRBJ2-5	-	TGTGCCTGGAGTAACCACGGCGGGGGGTTGGAGACCCAGTACTTC	CAWSNHGGGLETQYF
TRBV7-3	TRBD1	TRBJ2-7	-	TGTGCCAGCAGCCCCGAGGGACAGAGCTCCTACGAGCAGTACTTC	CASSPEGQSSYEQYF
TRBV18	-	TRBJ1-6	-	TGTGCCAGCTCACCGTCGGGTCAGAGCGGTAATTCACCCCTCCACTTT	CASSPSGQSGNSPLHF
TRBV3-1/TRBV3-2	TRBD2	TRBJ2-2	-	TGTGCCAGCAGCCAGGGACTAGCGGGGCGCGCGAACACCGGGGAGCTGTTTTTT	CASSQGLAGRANTGELFF
TRBV15	-	TRBJ2-3	-	TGTGCCACCAGCCGGGGAGGAAGCACAGATACGCAGTATTTT	CATSRGGSTDTQYF
TRBV27	-	TRBJ2-3	-	TGTGCCAGCAGCCCTAGCACAGATACGCAGTATTTT	CASSPSTDTQYF
TRBV6-5	-	TRBJ1-1	-	TGTGCCAGCAGTTACAGCCCTCAGGTGAACACTGAAGCTTTCTTT	CASSYSPQVNTEAFF
TRBV28	TRBD1	TRBJ1-2	-	TGTGCCAGCAGCCAGTTCCCGCAGGGGGCGAAAGGCTACACCTTC	CASSQFPQGAKGYTF
TRBV5-6	TRBD1	TRBJ1-2	many	TGTGCCAGCAGCTCGGGACAGAACTATGGCTACACCTTC	CASSSGQNYGYTF
TRBV7-8	-	TRBJ2-5	-	TGTGCCAGCAGCTTAGCCCCTTCGGCCCAGTACTTC	CASSLAPSAQYF
TRBV6-2/TRBV6-3	-	TRBJ2-1	-	TGTGCCAGCAGTTACCCGAGACTCAGCTCCTACAATGAGCAGTTCTTC	CASSYPRLSSYNEQFF
TRBV27	-	TRBJ1-2	once	TGTGCCAGCAGACCTGGAGGGGGGGGTGGCTACACCTTC	CASRPGGGGGYTF
TRBV11-2	TRBD1	TRBJ1-2	few	TGTGCCAGCAGCCTCGAGCCAGGGGGCTATGGCTACACCTTC	CASSLEPGGYGYTF
TRBV7-2	-	TRBJ2-5	-	TGTGCCAGCAGCCTAAAAGAGACCCAGTACTTC	CASSLKETQYF
TRBV30	TRBD2	TRBJ2-2	-	TGTGCCTGGTGTAGGGCTAGCGGGGGAAACACCGGGGAGCTGTTTTTT	CAWCRASGGNTGELFF
TRBV23-1	TRBD1	TRBJ1-1	-	TGCGCCAGCAGTCAAGCCGGGACAGTGAACACTGAAGCTTTCTTT	CASSQAGTVNTEAFF
TRBV6-5	-	TRBJ1-3	-	TGTGCCAGCAGTTACGGGGGGTCTGGAAACACCATATATTTT	CASSYGGSGNTIYF
TRBV27	-	TRBJ1-6	-	TGTGCCAGCAGTGTACAGGGTTGGAATTCACCCCTCCACTTT	CASSVQGWNSPLHF
TRBV2	TRBD1	TRBJ2-5	-	TGTGCCAGCAGTGTTGACAGGGAGGAGACCCAGTACTTC	CASSVDREETQYF
TRBV5-5	-	TRBJ1-6	-	TGTGCCAGCAGCCAAGACCTGGGCCCCGAATGGGATAATTCACCCCTCCACTTT	CASSQDLGPEWDNSPLHF
TRBV19	-	TRBJ1-2	medium-sized	TGTGCCAGTAGTTCCCACGCGTCGTATGGCTACACCTTC	CASSSHASYGYTF
TRBV30	TRBD1	TRBJ2-7	-	TGTGCCTGGAGTGTACTCAGGACAGGGGGTTTCTACGAGCAGTACTTC	CAWSVLRTGGFYEQYF
TRBV7-2	-	TRBJ2-1	few	TGTGCCAGCAGCTTCAGGGACTCCTACAATGAGCAGTTCTTC	CASSFRDSYNEQFF
TRBV14	TRBD2	TRBJ2-5	-	TGTGCCAGCAGCCTACCATCCGGGGGACTAGCGTCCGAGACCCAGTACTTC	CASSLPSGGLASETQYF
TRBV6-5	-	TRBJ1-2	-	TGTGCCAGCAGTAATAACTATTATGGCTACACCTTC	CASSNNYYGYTF
TRBV7-9	TRBD1	TRBJ2-5	-	TGTGCCAGCAGCTCACCGGGACAGGGGTTTCAAGAGACCCAGTACTTC	CASSSPGQGFQETQYF
TRBV12-3/TRBV12-4	-	TRBJ1-2	-	TGTGCCAGCAGCGCCTCGGGGGGGTATGGCTACACCTTC	CASSASGGYGYTF
TRBV18	-	TRBJ2-2	-	TGTGCCCTAAAATCGGGAGCTAACACCGGGGAGCTGTTTTTT	CALKSGANTGELFF
TRBV2	TRBD1	TRBJ1-2	-	TGTGCCAGCAGTCCGGACAGGGAGGTTCTAGGCTACACCTTC	CASSPDREVLGYTF
TRBV25-1	-	TRBJ2-5	-	TGTGCCAGCAGTGCCCAGGAGACCCAGTACTTC	CASSAQETQYF
TRBV6-5	-	TRBJ2-1	-	TGTGCCAGCACAGGGCGACTAGTTCGCAATGAGCAGTTCTTC	CASTGRLVRNEQFF
TRBV27	-	TRBJ2-5	-	TGTGCCAGCAGTATCGCCCGGAGGAGACAAGAGACCCAGTACTTC	CASSIARRRQETQYF
TRBV3-1/TRBV3-2	TRBD1	TRBJ2-5	-	TGTGCCAGCAGCCCCTGGACAGGGAGAAACCAAGAGACCCAGTACTTC	CASSPWTGRNQETQYF
TRBV9	TRBD2	TRBJ2-1	-	TGTGCCAGCAGCGTGGAAACTAGCGGGGTAGGTGAGCAGTTCTTC	CASSVETSGVGEQFF
TRBV20-1	-	TRBJ1-6	-	TGCAGTGCTAGTCCTTCCTCGGGGAATTCACCCCTCCACTTT	CSASPSSGNSPLHF
TRBV6-5	-	TRBJ1-1	-	TGTGCCAGCAGACAGGACCTTGTAGCTTTCTTT	CASRQDLVAFF
TRBV10-3	TRBD1	TRBJ2-7	few	TGTGCCATCAGTGAGTCGGGACAGGGAGTGGAGCAGTACTTC	CAISESGQGVEQYF
TRBV24-1	TRBD1	TRBJ2-7	-	TGTGCCACCAGTGAGACAGGGAACGAGCAGTACTTC	CATSETGNEQYF
TRBV6-5	TRBD1	TRBJ2-7	-	TGTGCCAGCAGCCGACAGGGTGCCACCTACGAGCAGTACTTC	CASSRQGATYEQYF
TRBV11-3	TRBD2	TRBJ2-1	-	TGTGCCAGCAGCTTAGATCCAGCGGGGAACAATGAGCAGTTCTTC	CASSLDPAGNNEQFF
TRBV5-4	-	TRBJ2-7	-	TGTGCCAGCAGCCTGCATGATCGGGGCGAGCAGTACTTC	CASSLHDRGEQYF
TRBV5-5	TRBD1	TRBJ2-3	-	TGTGCCAGCAGCTTTGCCGGACAGGCACTAGATACGCAGTATTTT	CASSFAGQALDTQYF
TRBV3-1/TRBV3-2	-	TRBJ1-2	-	TGTGCCAGCAGCCAAGATCCCGACTACTATGGCTACACCTTC	CASSQDPDYYGYTF
TRBV3-1/TRBV3-2	TRBD2	TRBJ2-5	-	TGTGCCAGCAGCCAAGTGATGACTAGCGGGGCGCACTTC	CASSQVMTSGAHF
TRBV6-6	-	TRBJ1-1	-	TGTGCCAGCAGTTTACAGGGCGCCACTGAAGCTTTCTTT	CASSLQGATEAFF
TRBV6-5	TRBD1	TRBJ2-3	-	TGTGCCAGCAGGCAACAGGGGGTAGGCGCAGATACGCAGTATTTT	CASRQQGVGADTQYF
TRBV10-1	-	TRBJ2-3	-	TGCGCCAGCAGCGGAGACCCCGGGGAAAATACGCAGTATTTT	CASSGDPGENTQYF
TRBV5-1	-	TRBJ1-1	few	TGCGCCAGCAGCTTGGATGGGGCCTGGAACACTGAAGCTTTCTTT	CASSLDGAWNTEAFF
TRBV5-1	TRBD1	TRBJ2-7	-	TGCGCCAGCAGCTCGTCCGGGACAGGGGACTACGAGCAGTACTTC	CASSSSGTGDYEQYF
TRBV19	-	TRBJ1-2	once	TGTGCCAGTAGTATAGGGCGGAATGGCTACACCTTC	CASSIGRNGYTF
TRBV4-1	-	TRBJ2-7	-	TGCGCCAGCAGCCAAGTTTTCCAGGGTTCTTCCGAGCAGTACTTC	CASSQVFQGSSEQYF
TRBV27	-	TRBJ2-1	-	TGTGCCAGCACCCGGGGAGGATACAATGAGCAGTTCTTC	CASTRGGYNEQFF
TRBV6-1	-	TRBJ2-7	-	TGTGCCAGCAGTGAAGCGCGGAAGGACCCCAGGGGCGAGCAGTACTTC	CASSEARKDPRGEQYF
TRBV9	-	TRBJ1-4	-	TGTGCCAGCAGCGTGGAAGGGACTCATGAAAAACTGTTTTTT	CASSVEGTHEKLFF
TRBV19	-	TRBJ1-1	few	TGTGCCAGTAGTATTAAAGGCGGTAGTGCTGAAGCTTTCTTT	CASSIKGGSAEAFF
TRBV5-5	TRBD1	TRBJ2-2	-	TGTGCCAGCGGGGGGACAGGGGGCACCGGGGAGCTGTTTTTT	CASGGTGGTGELFF